The 27 T cell receptor beta chains below all came from one sample that was sequenced in a study of control samples from healthy donors and cancer patients. Sequencing used immunoSEQ multiplex PCR; TCRdb keeps in-frame clones, though not all of them. This sample has over 100,000 clones, with roughly nine tenths found just once. Material: blood. Source of these receptors: a woman aged 18-29 years in good health.

The rearrangement links TRBV6-5 to TRBJ1-5; no firm D call. The V gene's germline CDR1 is MNHEY and CDR2 SVGAGI. The CDR3 has 13 residues. The V end lost 0 bases, the J end lost 6 bases, and 6 bases lay between the germline ends. The CDR3 loop is CASSYSGFQPQHF. The CDR3 nucleotides read TGTGCCAGCAGTTACTCGGGGTTTCAGCCCCAGCATTTT.

V is TRBV9 and J is TRBJ1-1, with 9 bases lining up with TRBD1. The CDR3 loop spans 15 amino acids. Germline V gives CDR1 SGDLS, CDR2 YYNGEE. With V trimmed by 2 bases and J by 0 bases, 2 bases remained unmatched. For the CDR3, the DNA is TGTGCCAGCAGCGTTACAGGGGGCATGAACACTGAAGCTTTCTTT. Its translation: CASSVTGGMNTEAFF.

The V and J genes are TRBV4-3 and TRBJ2-1; no clear D gene. The CDR3 spans 14 residues. With 4 bases removed from V and 2 bases from J, the gap between germline ends came to 9 bases. Germline V gene data show CDR1 as LGHNA and CDR2 as YSLEER. The CDR3 protein is CASSLRQAYNEQFF. CDR3 nucleotides: TGCGCCAGCAGCCTGCGACAAGCCTACAATGAGCAGTTCTTC.

J is TRBJ1-1 and V is TRBV12-5, with D uncertain. The germline V gene has CDR1 LGHNT and CDR2 FRNRAP. The CDR3 covers 13 residues. V lost 1 base, J lost 1 base, and 4 bases lay in between. The CDR3: CASGLDGNTEAFF. CDR3 sequence (DNA): TGTGCTAGTGGTTTGGACGGGAACACTGAAGCTTTCTTT.

The CDR3: CATSIDRFGANVLTF. CDR3 sequence (DNA): TGTGCCACCAGCATAGACAGGTTTGGGGCCAACGTCCTGACTTTC. The chain uses TRBV15 and TRBJ2-6, with D tentatively TRBD1 (6 bases). This CDR3 has 15 amino acids. V lost 4 bases and J lost 3, with 10 bases in between. Germline V gene lookup returns CDR1 LNHNV and CDR2 YYDKDF (reference sequence).

The gene calls are TRBV6-5 and TRBJ2-7, with 16 bases aligning to TRBD2. The trim removed 8 bases at V and 2 bases at J, leaving 3 bases unmatched. The CDR3 spans 15 residues. The V gene's germline CDR1 is MNHEY and CDR2 SVGAGI. CDR3 protein: CASLGTSGRAYEQYF. Here the CDR3 DNA reads TGTGCCAGCCTCGGGACTAGCGGGAGGGCCTACGAGCAGTACTTC.

The chain employs TRBV5-1 and TRBJ2-3; possibly TRBD2 for D (5 bases). Deletions cut 0 bases from V and 1 base from J, with 9 bases between. The CDR3 sequence is 15 residues long. Germline CDR1 is SGHRS and CDR2 is YFSETQ. The CDR3 DNA follows: TGCGCCAGCAGCTTGGCCGGGGTGCGCACAGATACGCAGTATTTT. Translated: CASSLAGVRTDTQYF.

This rearrangement joins TRBV6-5 to TRBJ2-7; D is unresolved. The CDR3 consists of 12 residues. Germline V CDR1 and CDR2: MNHEY, SVGAGI. V dropped 6 bases and J dropped 2 bases, with 8 bases sitting between them. CDR3 sequence: CASRADPYEQYF. CDR3 DNA: TGTGCCAGCAGGGCGGATCCCTACGAGCAGTACTTC.

The chain couples TRBV5-1 to TRBJ1-1; D ambiguous. With 3 bases removed from V and 3 bases from J, the gap between germline ends came to 9 bases. Germline CDR1 is SGHRS and CDR2 is YFSETQ. The CDR3 has 13 amino acids. CDR3 region: CASSSGPYTEAFF. The CDR3 DNA follows: TGCGCCAGCAGCTCCGGGCCCTACACTGAAGCTTTCTTT.

The CDR3 coding sequence is TGTGCCTGGAAACGGGAGGACCCCTACAATGAGCAGTTCTTC. This codes for CAWKREDPYNEQFF. V gene TRBV30 combines with J gene TRBJ2-1; 7 positions agree with TRBD2. This CDR3 contains 14 residues. Trimming removed 4 bases from V and 2 bases from J; junction bases left unmatched: 5. Per germline, CDR1 GTSNPN and CDR2 SVGIG (reference sequence).

The rearrangement uses TRBV4-1 and TRBJ2-7; D possibly corresponds to TRBD2 (6 bases). Per the germline V gene, CDR1 is MGHRA and CDR2 is YSYEKL. The CDR3 has 16 amino acids. The ends were cut back, 1 base at V and 3 bases at J, with 16 bases in the middle. This chain's CDR3 is CASSQVPGARHYEQYF. Written as DNA, the CDR3 is TGCGCCAGCAGCCAAGTGCCGGGAGCCCGGCACTACGAGCAGTACTTC.

Only one count was recorded for this clone. In DNA, the CDR3 is TGTGCCAGCAGCTGGGACAGGAAGAACACAGATACGCAGTATTTT. Protein sequence: CASSWDRKNTDTQYF. The chain joins TRBV5-6 to TRBJ2-3; 8 bases map to TRBD1. V lost 3 bases to trimming and J lost 2 bases; unmatched junction nucleotides: 5. The CDR3 totals 15 residues. CDR1 and CDR2 (germline): SGHDT, YYEEEE.

DNA for the CDR3: TGTGCCAGCAGCAAAGACGGTTCTGTCTCCTACAATGAGCAGTTCTTC. This translates into CASSKDGSVSYNEQFF. The rearrangement links TRBV21-1 to TRBJ2-1; TRBD2, the D gene given by the table, was not confirmed from the DNA. TRBV21-1 is a documented pseudogene. This CDR3 has 16 amino acids.

The V gene is TRBV24-1, the J gene TRBJ2-1; the match to TRBD1 covers 9 bases. V lost 3 bases, J lost 4 bases, and 9 bases stayed unmatched. The CDR3 loop spans 17 amino acids. The germline CDR1 and CDR2 sequences are KGHDR and SFDVKD. CDR3 nucleotides: TGTGCCACCAGTGATACACCACAGGGGGCGAGTTACAATGAGCAGTTCTTC. It codes for CATSDTPQGASYNEQFF.

The gene calls are TRBV7-8 and TRBJ1-1; weak D call: TRBD1 (5 bases). Germline-derived CDR1 and CDR2 are SGHVS and FQNEAQ. CDR3 size: 17 residues. Trimming shortened V by 3 bases and J by 3 bases, and 20 bases separated the two germline ends. CDR3 sequence reads: CASSFAVGGGWHTEAFF. CDR3 DNA sequence: TGTGCCAGCAGCTTCGCCGTCGGGGGGGGGTGGCACACTGAAGCTTTCTTT.

This chain joins TRBV10-3 and TRBJ1-5; no clear D. The germline V gene has CDR1 ENHRY and CDR2 SYGVKD. V lost 3 bases to trimming and J lost 1 base, with 1 base between them. CDR3 size: 12 residues. This chain's CDR3 is CAISESNQPQHF. The CDR3 coding sequence is TGTGCCATCAGTGAAAGCAATCAGCCCCAGCATTTT.

The chain combines TRBV6-5 with TRBJ2-5, with unresolved D. The germline V and J ends were trimmed by 2 bases and 5 bases, with 12 bases remaining between them. This CDR3 contains 14 residues. Germline CDR1 and CDR2: MNHEY and SVGAGI. This CDR3 is CASSYPSVGETQYF. The CDR3 region has the DNA TGTGCCAGCAGTTACCCGAGCGTGGGGGAGACCCAGTACTTC.

The V and J genes are TRBV10-2 and TRBJ1-2, with 9 bases fitting TRBD1. V dropped 5 bases and J dropped 8; count of bases not matched to a gene: 12. CDR1 is WSHSY, CDR2 SAAADI, per germline. The CDR3 has 15 residues. CDR3 DNA sequence: TGCGCCAGCAGTATGACAGGGGGAGAGTCAGAAGGCTACACCTTC. This encodes CASSMTGGESEGYTF.

V gene TRBV6-5 combines with J gene TRBJ2-3; the D call may be TRBD1 or TRBD2 (6 bases each). The CDR3 consists of 15 residues. The germline V gene encodes CDR1 MNHEY and CDR2 SVGAGI. V was pared by 6 bases and J by 10 bases, with 23 bases between. Here the CDR3 reads CASRRKGGSGEAQYF. The CDR3 DNA is TGTGCCAGCAGGAGGAAGGGGGGTTCAGGTGAGGCGCAGTATTTT.

The chain joins TRBV28 to TRBJ1-3, with D uncertain. Germline loops: CDR1 MDHEN, CDR2 SYDVKM. The germline V and J ends were trimmed by 7 bases and 2 bases, with 18 bases remaining between them. This CDR3 has 16 residues. DNA for the CDR3: TGTGCCAGCAACCAACGGAGGGTCCTTCCTGGAAACACCATATATTTT. It specifies CASNQRRVLPGNTIYF.

The gene calls are TRBV9 and TRBJ2-7, with 9 nucleotides matching TRBD1. This CDR3 comprises 15 residues. The V gene's germline CDR1 is SGDLS and CDR2 YYNGEE. Trimming cost V 3 bases and J 0 bases; bases outside gene matches: 4. In DNA, the CDR3 is TGTGCCAGCAGCGAGCGGACAGGGGTCTCCTACGAGCAGTACTTC. Protein: CASSERTGVSYEQYF. Looking up the rest from reference TRBV9 and TRBJ2-7 gives the full variable domain: DSGVTQTPKHLITATGQRVTLRCSPRSGDLSVYWYQQSLDQGLQFLIQYYNGEERAKGNILERFSAQQFPDLHSELNLSSLELGDSALYFCASSERTGVSYEQYFGPGTRLTVT.

A remark on this clone: Distinct nucleotide sequences in the sample also encode this CDR3. The J gene is TRBJ2-7, the V gene TRBV9, with 7 bases lining up with TRBD2. Trimming removed 2 bases from V and 4 bases from J; junction bases left unmatched: 6. Germline values: CDR1 SGDLS, CDR2 YYNGEE. The CDR3 loop spans 14 amino acids. CDR3 sequence reads: CASSVAPGGYEQYF. As DNA, the CDR3 is TGTGCCAGCAGCGTGGCCCCGGGGGGTTACGAGCAGTACTTC.

The CDR3 DNA follows: TGTGCCAGCAGTGGCGGGGATGGCAATGAGCAGTTCTTC. Its protein is CASSGGDGNEQFF. The chain carries TRBV11-3 and TRBJ2-1; D possibly corresponds to TRBD2 (6 bases). Deletions cut 6 bases from V and 6 bases from J, with 12 bases between. Germline V lookup: CDR1 SGHNT, CDR2 YENEEA. This CDR3 is 13 amino acids long.

As for this clone: Other DNA sequences in this sample translate to the same CDR3. The chain is built from TRBV9 and TRBJ2-7, with TRBD2 identical over 7 bases. The germline V gene encodes CDR1 SGDLS and CDR2 YYNGEE. This CDR3 comprises 16 residues. J gave up 5 bases and V 2 bases, and 13 bases lay outside the gene matches. This chain's CDR3 is CASSVGGDVRTHEQYF. In DNA form, the CDR3 reads TGTGCCAGCAGCGTGGGGGGGGACGTCCGAACCCACGAGCAGTACTTC.

There are a few counts of this clone. This chain uses TRBV30 with TRBJ1-3; maybe TRBD1 (5 bases). CDR3 length: 15 residues. V dropped 1 base and J dropped 2 bases, with 12 bases sitting between them. In germline, CDR1 is GTSNPN, CDR2 SVGIG (reference sequence). For the CDR3, the DNA is TGTGCCTGGAGTGGGGACCCGGGGGCTGGAAACACCATATATTTT. It encodes CAWSGDPGAGNTIYF.

The chain employs TRBV12-3 or TRBV12-4 and TRBJ1-2; D gene uncertain. The CDR3 is 11 residues long. The V end lost 5 bases, the J end lost 8 bases, and 9 bases lay between the germline ends. CDR3 DNA sequence: TGTGCCAGCAGTGCCTATCTAGGCTACACCTTC. It yields the protein CASSAYLGYTF.

This clone was counted a few times. The V and J genes are TRBV6-2 or TRBV6-3 and TRBJ1-1; unclear D gene. The V end lost 3 bases, the J end lost 3 bases, and 5 bases lay between the germline ends. Germline CDR1 and CDR2: MNHEY and SVGEGT. The CDR3 length is 12 residues. The CDR3 DNA sequence: TGTGCCAGCAGTTATTTGGACACTGAAGCTTTCTTT. Encoded protein: CASSYLDTEAFF.